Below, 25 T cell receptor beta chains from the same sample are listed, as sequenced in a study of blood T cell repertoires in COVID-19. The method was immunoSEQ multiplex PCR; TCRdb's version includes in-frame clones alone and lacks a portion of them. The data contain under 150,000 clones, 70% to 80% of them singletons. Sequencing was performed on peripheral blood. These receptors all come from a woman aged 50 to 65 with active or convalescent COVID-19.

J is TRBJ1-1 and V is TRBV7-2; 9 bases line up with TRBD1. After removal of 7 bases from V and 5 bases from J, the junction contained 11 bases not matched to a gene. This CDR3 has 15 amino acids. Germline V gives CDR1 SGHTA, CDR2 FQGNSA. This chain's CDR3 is CASIQGQGRYTEAFF. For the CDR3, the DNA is TGTGCCAGCATCCAAGGACAGGGGCGGTATACTGAAGCTTTCTTT. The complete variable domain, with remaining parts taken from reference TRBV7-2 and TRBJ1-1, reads GAGVSQSPSNKVTEKGKDVELRCDPISGHTALYWYRQSLGQGLEFLIYFQGNSAPDKSGLPSDRFSAERTGGSVSTLTIQRTQQEDSAVYLCASIQGQGRYTEAFFGQGTRLTVV.

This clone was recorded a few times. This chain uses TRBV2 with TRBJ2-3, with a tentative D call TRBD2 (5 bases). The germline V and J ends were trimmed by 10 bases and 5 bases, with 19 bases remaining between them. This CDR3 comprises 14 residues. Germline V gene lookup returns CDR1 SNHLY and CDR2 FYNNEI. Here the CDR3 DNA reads TGTGCCACTTTAGGGTGGGAGCGGAGAGATACGCAGTATTTT. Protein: CATLGWERRDTQYF.

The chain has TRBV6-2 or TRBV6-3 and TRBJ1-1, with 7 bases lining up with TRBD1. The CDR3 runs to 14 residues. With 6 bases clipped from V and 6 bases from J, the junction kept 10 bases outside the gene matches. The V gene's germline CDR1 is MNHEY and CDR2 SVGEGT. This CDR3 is CASSHRDSIAEAFF. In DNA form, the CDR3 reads TGTGCCAGCAGCCACCGGGACAGTATAGCTGAAGCTTTCTTT.

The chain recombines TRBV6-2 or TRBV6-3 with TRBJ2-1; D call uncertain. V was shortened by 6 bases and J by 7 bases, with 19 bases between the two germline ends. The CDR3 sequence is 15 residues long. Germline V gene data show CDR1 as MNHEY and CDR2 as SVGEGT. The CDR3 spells CASSPNLGDWNEQFF. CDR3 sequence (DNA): TGTGCCAGCAGCCCGAATTTGGGCGATTGGAATGAGCAGTTCTTC.

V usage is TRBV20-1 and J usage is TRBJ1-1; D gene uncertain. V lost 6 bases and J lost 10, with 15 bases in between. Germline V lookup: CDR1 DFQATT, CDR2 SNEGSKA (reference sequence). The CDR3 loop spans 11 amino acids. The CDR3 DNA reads TGCAGTGCCCAGGCGACGGAAGGAGCTTTCTTT. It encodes CSAQATEGAFF.

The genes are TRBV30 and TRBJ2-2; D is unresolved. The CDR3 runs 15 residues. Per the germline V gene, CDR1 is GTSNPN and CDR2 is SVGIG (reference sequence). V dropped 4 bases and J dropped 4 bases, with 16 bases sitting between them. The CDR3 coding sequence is TGTGCCTGGATTAAGCGTCAGCCGGCCACCGGGGAGCTGTTTTTT. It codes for CAWIKRQPATGELFF.

The DNA for the CDR3 is TGCAGCGTTGGAGGGAAAATACAGGGCCTCTCCTACGAGCAGTACTTC. This translates into CSVGGKIQGLSYEQYF. The chain couples TRBV29-1 to TRBJ2-7, with D perhaps TRBD1 (6 bases). Germline V gene lookup returns CDR1 SQVTM and CDR2 ANQGSEA. This CDR3 has 16 amino acids. V was pared by 4 bases and J by 0 bases, with 19 bases between.

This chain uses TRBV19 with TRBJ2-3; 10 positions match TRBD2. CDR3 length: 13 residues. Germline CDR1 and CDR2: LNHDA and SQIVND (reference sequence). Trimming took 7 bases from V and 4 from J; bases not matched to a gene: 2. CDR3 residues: CASKSGGADTQYF. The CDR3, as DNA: TGTGCCAGTAAAAGCGGGGGGGCAGATACGCAGTATTTT.

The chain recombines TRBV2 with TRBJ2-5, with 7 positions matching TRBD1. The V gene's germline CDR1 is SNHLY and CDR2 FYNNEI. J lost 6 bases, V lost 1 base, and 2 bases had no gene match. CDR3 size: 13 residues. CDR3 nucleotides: TGTGCCAGCAGTGAAGGAGGGGGCCAGACCCAGTACTTC. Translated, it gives CASSEGGGQTQYF.

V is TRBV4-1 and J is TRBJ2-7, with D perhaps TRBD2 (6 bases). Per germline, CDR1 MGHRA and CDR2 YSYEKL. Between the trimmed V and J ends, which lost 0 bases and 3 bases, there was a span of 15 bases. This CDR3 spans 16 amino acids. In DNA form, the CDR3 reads TGCGCCAGCAGCCAAGATCGGGCCGGGGGTTTCTACGAGCAGTACTTC. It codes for CASSQDRAGGFYEQYF.

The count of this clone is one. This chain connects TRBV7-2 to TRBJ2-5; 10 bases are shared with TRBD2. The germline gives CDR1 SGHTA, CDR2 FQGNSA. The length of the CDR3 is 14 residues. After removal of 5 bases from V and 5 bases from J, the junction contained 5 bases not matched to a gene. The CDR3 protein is CASSPLGLAETQYF. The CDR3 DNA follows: TGTGCCAGCAGCCCGCTGGGACTAGCGGAGACCCAGTACTTC.

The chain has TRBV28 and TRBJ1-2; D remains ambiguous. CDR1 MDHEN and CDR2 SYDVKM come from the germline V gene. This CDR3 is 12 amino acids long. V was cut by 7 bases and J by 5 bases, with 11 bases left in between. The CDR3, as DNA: TGTGCCAGCACCATCTCGGGTTATGGCTACACCTTC. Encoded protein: CASTISGYGYTF.

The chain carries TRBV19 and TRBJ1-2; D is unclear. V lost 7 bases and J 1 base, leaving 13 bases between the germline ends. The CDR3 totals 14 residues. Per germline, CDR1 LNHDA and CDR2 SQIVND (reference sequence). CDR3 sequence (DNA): TGTGCCAGTACCCCCACCGGGAGTAACTATGGCTACACCTTC. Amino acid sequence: CASTPTGSNYGYTF.

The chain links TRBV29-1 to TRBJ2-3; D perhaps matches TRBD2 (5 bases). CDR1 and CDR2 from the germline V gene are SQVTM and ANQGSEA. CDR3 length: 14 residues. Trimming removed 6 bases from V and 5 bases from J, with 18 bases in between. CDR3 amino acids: CSVQRRGEGDTQYF. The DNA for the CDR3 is TGCAGCGTCCAGCGCCGGGGAGAGGGAGATACGCAGTATTTT.

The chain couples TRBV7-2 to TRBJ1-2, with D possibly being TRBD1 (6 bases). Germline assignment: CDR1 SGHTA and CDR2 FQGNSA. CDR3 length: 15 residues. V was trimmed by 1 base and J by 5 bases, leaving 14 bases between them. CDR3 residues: CASSLGTVLNYGYTF. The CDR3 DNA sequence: TGTGCCAGCAGCTTAGGGACAGTTCTAAATTATGGCTACACCTTC.

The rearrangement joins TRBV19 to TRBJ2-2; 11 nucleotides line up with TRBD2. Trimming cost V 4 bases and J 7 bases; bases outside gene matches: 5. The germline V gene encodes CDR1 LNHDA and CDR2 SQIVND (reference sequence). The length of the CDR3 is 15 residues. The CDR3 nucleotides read TGTGCCAGTAGTAATAGCGGGAGGGCCGGCGGGGAGCTGTTTTTT. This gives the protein CASSNSGRAGGELFF. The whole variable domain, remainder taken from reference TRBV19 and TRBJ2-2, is DGGITQSPKYLFRKEGQNVTLSCEQNLNHDAMYWYRQDPGQGLRLIYYSQIVNDFQKGDIAEGYSVSREKKESFPLTVTSAQKNPTAFYLCASSNSGRAGGELFFGEGSRLTVL.

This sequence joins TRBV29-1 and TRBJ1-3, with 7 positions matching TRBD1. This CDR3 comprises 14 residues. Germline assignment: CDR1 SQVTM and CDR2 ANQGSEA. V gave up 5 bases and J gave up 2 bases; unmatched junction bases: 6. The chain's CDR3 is CSVRDSLPGNTIYF. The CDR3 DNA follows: TGCAGCGTTCGGGACAGCCTGCCTGGAAACACCATATATTTT.

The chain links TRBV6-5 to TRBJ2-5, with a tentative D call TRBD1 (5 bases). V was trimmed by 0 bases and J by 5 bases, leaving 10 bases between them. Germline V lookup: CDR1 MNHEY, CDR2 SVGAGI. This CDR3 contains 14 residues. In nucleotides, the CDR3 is TGTGCCAGCAGTTACTCCGGCAGGGTGGAGACCCAGTACTTC. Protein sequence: CASSYSGRVETQYF.

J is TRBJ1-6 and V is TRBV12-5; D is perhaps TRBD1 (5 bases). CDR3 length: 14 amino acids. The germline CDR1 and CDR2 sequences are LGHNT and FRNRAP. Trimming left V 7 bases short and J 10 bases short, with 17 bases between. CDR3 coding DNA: TGTGCTAGTGCGGACGGACATGCGGGGTCACCCCTCCACTTT. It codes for CASADGHAGSPLHF.

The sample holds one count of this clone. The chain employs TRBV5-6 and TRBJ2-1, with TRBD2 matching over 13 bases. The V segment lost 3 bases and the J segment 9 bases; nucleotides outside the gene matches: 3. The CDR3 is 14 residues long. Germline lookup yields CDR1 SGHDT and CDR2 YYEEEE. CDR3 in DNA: TGTGCCAGCAGCTGGGGACTAGCGGGAAGTGAGCAGTTCTTC. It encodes CASSWGLAGSEQFF. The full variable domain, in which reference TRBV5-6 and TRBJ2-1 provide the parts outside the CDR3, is DAGVTQSPTHLIKTRGQQVTLRCSPKSGHDTVSWYQQALGQGPQFIFQYYEEEERQRGNFPDRFSGHQFPNYSSELNVNALLLGDSALYLCASSWGLAGSEQFFGPGTRLTVL.

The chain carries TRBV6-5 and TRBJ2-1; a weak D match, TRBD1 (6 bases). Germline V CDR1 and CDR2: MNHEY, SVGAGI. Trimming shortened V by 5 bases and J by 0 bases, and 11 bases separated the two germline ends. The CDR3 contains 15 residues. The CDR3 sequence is CASSPDRSSYNEQFF. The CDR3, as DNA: TGTGCCAGCAGTCCTGACAGGAGCTCCTACAATGAGCAGTTCTTC.

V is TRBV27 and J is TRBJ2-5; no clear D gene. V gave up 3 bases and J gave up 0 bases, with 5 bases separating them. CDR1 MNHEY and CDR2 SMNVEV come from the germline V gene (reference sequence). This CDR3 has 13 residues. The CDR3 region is CASSLLNQETQYF. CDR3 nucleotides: TGTGCCAGCAGTTTGTTAAACCAAGAGACCCAGTACTTC.

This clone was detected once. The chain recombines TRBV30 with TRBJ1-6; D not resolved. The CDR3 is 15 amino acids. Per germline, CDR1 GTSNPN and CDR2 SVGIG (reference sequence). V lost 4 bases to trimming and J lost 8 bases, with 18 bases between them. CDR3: CAWKGRGLMDSPLHF. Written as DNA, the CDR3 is TGTGCCTGGAAAGGGAGAGGCCTAATGGATTCACCCCTCCACTTT.

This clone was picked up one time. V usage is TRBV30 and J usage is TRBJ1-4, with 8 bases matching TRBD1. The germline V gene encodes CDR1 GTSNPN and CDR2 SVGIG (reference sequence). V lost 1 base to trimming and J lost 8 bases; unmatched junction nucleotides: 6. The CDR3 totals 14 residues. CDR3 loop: CAWSAGGEGEKLFF. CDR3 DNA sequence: TGTGCCTGGAGTGCAGGGGGCGAAGGCGAAAAACTGTTTTTT.

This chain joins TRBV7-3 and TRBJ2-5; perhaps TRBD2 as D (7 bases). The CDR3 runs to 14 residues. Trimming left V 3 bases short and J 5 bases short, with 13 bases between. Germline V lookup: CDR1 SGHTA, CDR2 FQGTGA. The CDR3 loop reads CASSFAGAGETQYF. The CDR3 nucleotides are TGTGCCAGCAGCTTCGCGGGGGCCGGGGAGACCCAGTACTTC.